The 2 T cell receptor beta chains reported below all come from one sample, sequenced in a study of immune evolution from preneoplasia to lung adenocarcinoma. The table came from immunoSEQ multiplex PCR; TCRdb's copy has only in-frame clones and leaves some out. The table records under 5,500 clones, around 87% of them present only once. The sequencing input was FFPE invasive lung adenocarcinoma tissue. The receptors here all came from a person aged 50-59 years with lung adenocarcinoma.

The chain joins TRBV7-8 to TRBJ2-2; TRBD1 matches at 7 bases. The germline CDR1 and CDR2 sequences are SGHVS and FQNEAQ. The CDR3 is 15 amino acids. Germline trimming cut 5 bases from V and 5 bases from J; bases unmatched to any gene: 8. CDR3 loop: CASSPRTGSTGELFF. CDR3 nucleotide sequence: TGTGCCAGCAGCCCTAGGACAGGTTCTACCGGGGAGCTGTTTTTT.

This sequence joins TRBV27 and TRBJ1-1; TRBD1 matches at 7 bases. After removal of 2 bases from V and 11 bases from J, the junction contained 5 bases not matched to a gene. Germline V gene data show CDR1 as MNHEY and CDR2 as SMNVEV (reference sequence). The CDR3 is 12 amino acids. The chain's CDR3 is CASSLGQGVAFF. CDR3 in DNA: TGTGCCAGCAGTTTAGGGCAGGGGGTTGCTTTCTTT.